The entry below describes one T cell receptor beta chain. TCRdb keeps only in-frame clones here, not all; method: immunoSEQ multiplex PCR. Of more than 45,000 clones listed, approximately 70% were seen once; the top ten hold around 2.8%. The record originates from a study of T cell clones after liver transplantation. Turning to the study itself: As an antigen-independent comparator, third-party-reactive TCRbeta sequences came from pre-transplant mixed lymphocyte reactions. Draws occurred before transplant, before withdrawal, and after complete or failed withdrawal. Until 12-24 months post-transplant, subjects got standard immunosuppression and no induction.

The CDR3 consists of 14 residues. Looked up from germline, CDR1 is LGHNA and CDR2 is YSLEER. V lost 4 bases and J lost 5; bases outside the gene matches: 5. Sequenced material: CD4+ T cells from blood, taken at the approximately 15-month timepoint. The chain recombines TRBV4-3 with TRBJ2-1; 7 nucleotides agree with TRBD2. This clonotype originated in a human patient who received a liver transplant. The T cells may come from the graft donor. The CDR3 DNA is TGCGCCAGCAGCCCTTATCTAGCGGACAATGAGCAGTTCTTC. It codes for CASSPYLADNEQFF.